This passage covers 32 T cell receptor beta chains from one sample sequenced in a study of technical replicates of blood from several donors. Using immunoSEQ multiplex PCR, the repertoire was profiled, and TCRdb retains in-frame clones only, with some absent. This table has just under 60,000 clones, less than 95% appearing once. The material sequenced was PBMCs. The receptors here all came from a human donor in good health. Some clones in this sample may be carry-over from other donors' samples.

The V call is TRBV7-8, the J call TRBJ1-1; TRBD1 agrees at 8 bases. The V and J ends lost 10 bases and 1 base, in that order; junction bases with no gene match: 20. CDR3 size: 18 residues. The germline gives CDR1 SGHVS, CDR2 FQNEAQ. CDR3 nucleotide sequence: TGTGCCACCGGCTTTGAAGGGACAGGCGGTCTGGAGAACACTGAAGCTTTCTTT. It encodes CATGFEGTGGLENTEAFF. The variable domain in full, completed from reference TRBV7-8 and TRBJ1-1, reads GAGVSQSPRYKVAKRGQDVALRCDPISGHVSLFWYQQALGQGPEFLTYFQNEAQLDKSGLPSDRFFAERPEGSVSTLKIQRTQQEDSAVYLCATGFEGTGGLENTEAFFGQGTRLTVV.

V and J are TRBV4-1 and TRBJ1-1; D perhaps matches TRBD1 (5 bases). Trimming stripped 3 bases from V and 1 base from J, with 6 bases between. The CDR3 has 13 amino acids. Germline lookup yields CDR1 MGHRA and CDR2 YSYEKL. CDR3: CASSHGQNTEAFF. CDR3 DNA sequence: TGCGCCAGCAGCCATGGACAGAACACTGAAGCTTTCTTT.

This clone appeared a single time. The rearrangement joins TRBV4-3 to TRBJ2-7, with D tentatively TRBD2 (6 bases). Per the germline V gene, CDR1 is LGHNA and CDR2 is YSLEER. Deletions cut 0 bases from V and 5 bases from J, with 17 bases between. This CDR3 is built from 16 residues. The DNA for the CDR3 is TGCGCCAGCAGCCAAGATAGGGCTGGGGGAGGCAACGAGCAGTACTTC. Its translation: CASSQDRAGGGNEQYF.

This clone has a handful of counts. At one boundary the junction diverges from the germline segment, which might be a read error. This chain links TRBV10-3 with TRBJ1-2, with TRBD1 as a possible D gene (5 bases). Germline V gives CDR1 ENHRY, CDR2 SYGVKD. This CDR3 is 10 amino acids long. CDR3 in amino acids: CAISDRVFSF. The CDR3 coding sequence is TGTGCCATCAGTGACAGGGTCTTCTCCTTC.

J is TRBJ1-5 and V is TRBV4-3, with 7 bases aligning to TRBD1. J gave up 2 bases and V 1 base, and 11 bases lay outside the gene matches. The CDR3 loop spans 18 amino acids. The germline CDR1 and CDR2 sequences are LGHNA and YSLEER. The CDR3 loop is CASSQVWQGGSGNQPQHF. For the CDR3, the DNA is TGCGCCAGCAGCCAAGTTTGGCAGGGGGGTTCTGGCAATCAGCCCCAGCATTTT.

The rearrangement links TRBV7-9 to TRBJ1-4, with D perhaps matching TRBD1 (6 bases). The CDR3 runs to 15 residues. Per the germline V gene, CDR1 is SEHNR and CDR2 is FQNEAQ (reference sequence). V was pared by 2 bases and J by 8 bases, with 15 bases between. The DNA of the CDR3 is TGTGCCAGCAGCTTACAGGGGAATATGGGGGAAAAACTGTTTTTT. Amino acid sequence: CASSLQGNMGEKLFF. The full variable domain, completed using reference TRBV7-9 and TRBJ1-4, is DTGVSQNPRHKITKRGQNVTFRCDPISEHNRLYWYRQTLGQGPEFLTYFQNEAQLEKSRLLSDRFSAERPKGSFSTLEIQRTEQGDSAMYLCASSLQGNMGEKLFFGSGTQLSVL.

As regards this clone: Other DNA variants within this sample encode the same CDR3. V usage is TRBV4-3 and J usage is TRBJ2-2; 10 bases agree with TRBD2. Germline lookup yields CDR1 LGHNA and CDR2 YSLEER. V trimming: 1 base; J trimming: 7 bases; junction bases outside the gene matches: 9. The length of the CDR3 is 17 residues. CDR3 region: CASSQGLAGAWGGELFF. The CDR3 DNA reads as TGCGCCAGCAGCCAAGGCCTAGCGGGGGCTTGGGGCGGGGAGCTGTTTTTT.

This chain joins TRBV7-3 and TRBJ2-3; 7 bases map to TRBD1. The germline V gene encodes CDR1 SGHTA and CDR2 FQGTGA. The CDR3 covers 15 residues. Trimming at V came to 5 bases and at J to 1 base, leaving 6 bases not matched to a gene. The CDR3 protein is CASSETGTGTDTQYF. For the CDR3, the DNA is TGTGCCAGCAGCGAAACCGGGACAGGCACAGATACGCAGTATTTT.

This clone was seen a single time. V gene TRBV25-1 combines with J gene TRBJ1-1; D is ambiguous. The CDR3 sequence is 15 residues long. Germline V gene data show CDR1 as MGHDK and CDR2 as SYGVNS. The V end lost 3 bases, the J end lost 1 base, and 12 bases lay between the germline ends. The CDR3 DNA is TGTGCCAGCAGTGAGGCGGGCAGGCCGAACACTGAAGCTTTCTTT. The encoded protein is CASSEAGRPNTEAFF. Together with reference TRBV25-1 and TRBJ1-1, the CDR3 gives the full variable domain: EADIYQTPRYLVIGTGKKITLECSQTMGHDKMYWYQQDPGMELHLIHYSYGVNSTEKGDLSSESTVSRIRTEHFPLTLESARPSHTSQYLCASSEAGRPNTEAFFGQGTRLTVV.

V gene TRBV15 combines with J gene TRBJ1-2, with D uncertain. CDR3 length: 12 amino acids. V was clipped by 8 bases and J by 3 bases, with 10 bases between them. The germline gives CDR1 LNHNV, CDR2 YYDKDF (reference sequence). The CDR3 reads CATSREDYGYTF. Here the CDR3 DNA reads TGTGCCACCTCGAGGGAGGACTATGGCTACACCTTC. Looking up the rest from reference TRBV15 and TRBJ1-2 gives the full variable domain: DAMVIQNPRYQVTQFGKPVTLSCSQTLNHNVMYWYQQKSSQAPKLLFHYYDKDFNNEADTPDNFQSRRPNTSFCFLDIRSPGLGDTAMYLCATSREDYGYTFGSGTRLTVV.

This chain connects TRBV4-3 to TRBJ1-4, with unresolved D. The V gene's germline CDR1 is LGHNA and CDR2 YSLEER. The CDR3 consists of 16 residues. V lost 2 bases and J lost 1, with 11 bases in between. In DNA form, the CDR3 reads TGCGCCAGCAGCCAAAAGATCGGGAAAACTAATGAAAAACTGTTTTTT. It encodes CASSQKIGKTNEKLFF.

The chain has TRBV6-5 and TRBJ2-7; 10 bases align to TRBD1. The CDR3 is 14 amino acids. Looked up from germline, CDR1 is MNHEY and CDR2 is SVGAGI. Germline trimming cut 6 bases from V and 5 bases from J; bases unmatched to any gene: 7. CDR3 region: CASRTGTGVDEQYF. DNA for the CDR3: TGTGCCAGCAGAACCGGGACAGGGGTAGACGAGCAGTACTTC.

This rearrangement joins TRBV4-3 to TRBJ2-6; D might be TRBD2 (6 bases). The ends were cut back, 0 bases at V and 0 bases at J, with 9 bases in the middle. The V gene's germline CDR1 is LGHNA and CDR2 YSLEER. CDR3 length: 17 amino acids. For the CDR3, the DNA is TGCGCCAGCAGCCAAGAGGGACTCCTCTCTGGGGCCAACGTCCTGACTTTC. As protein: CASSQEGLLSGANVLTF.

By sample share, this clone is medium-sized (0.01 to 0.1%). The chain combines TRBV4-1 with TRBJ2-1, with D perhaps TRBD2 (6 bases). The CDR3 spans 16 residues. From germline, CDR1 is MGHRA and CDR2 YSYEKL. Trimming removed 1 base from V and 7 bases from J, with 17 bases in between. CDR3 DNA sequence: TGCGCCAGCAGCCAAGTGGGGGGTCGAACTTCGAATGAGCAGTTCTTC. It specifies CASSQVGGRTSNEQFF.

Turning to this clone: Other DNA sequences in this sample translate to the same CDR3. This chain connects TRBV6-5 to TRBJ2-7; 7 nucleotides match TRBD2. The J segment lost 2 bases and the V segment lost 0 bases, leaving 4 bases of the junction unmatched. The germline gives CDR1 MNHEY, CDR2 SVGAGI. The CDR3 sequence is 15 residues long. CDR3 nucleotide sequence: TGTGCCAGCAGTTACTCCATAGCGGGTGCCTACGAGCAGTACTTC. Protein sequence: CASSYSIAGAYEQYF.

This chain's CDR3 is CASRFSGAGSEQYF. CDR3 DNA: TGCGCCAGCAGATTTAGTGGGGCGGGAAGCGAGCAGTACTTC. J is TRBJ2-7 and V is TRBV10-2, with D perhaps TRBD2 (6 bases). V was cut by 6 bases and J by 6 bases, with 18 bases left in between. Looked up from germline, CDR1 is WSHSY and CDR2 is SAAADI. The CDR3 has 14 residues.

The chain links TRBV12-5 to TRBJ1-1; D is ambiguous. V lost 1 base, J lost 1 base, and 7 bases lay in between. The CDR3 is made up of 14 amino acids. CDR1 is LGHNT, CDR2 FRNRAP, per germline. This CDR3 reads CASGLEAGNTEAFF. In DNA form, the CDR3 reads TGTGCTAGTGGTTTGGAGGCAGGGAACACTGAAGCTTTCTTT.

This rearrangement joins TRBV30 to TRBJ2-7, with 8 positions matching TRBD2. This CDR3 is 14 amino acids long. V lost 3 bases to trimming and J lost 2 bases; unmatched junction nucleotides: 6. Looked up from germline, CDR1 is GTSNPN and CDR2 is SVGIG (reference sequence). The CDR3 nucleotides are TGTGCCTGGAGCCCGGGACTAGGAACCTACGAGCAGTACTTC. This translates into CAWSPGLGTYEQYF.

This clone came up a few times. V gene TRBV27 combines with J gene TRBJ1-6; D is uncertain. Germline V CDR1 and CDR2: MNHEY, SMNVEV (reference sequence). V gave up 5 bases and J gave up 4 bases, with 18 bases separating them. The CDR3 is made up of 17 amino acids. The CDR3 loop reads CASSTRLLTTYNSPLHF. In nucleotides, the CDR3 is TGTGCCAGCAGTACCCGACTGCTAACAACTTATAATTCACCCCTCCACTTT.

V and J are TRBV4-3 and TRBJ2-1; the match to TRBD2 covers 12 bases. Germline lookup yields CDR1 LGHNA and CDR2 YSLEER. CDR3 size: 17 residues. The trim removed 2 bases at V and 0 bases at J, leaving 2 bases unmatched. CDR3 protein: CASSQRLAGDSYNEQFF. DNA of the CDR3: TGCGCCAGCAGCCAACGACTAGCGGGAGACTCCTACAATGAGCAGTTCTTC.

The CDR3 DNA reads as TGTGCCAGCAGCCCAGGGGCGGGAGGGGCCGGGGTTGAGCAGTTCTTC. Translating it yields CASSPGAGGAGVEQFF. The V and J genes are TRBV7-9 and TRBJ2-1; 9 nucleotides match TRBD2. The CDR3 extends over 16 amino acids. V dropped 5 bases and J dropped 9; count of bases not matched to a gene: 14. CDR1 is SEHNR and CDR2 is FQNEAQ in the germline V gene (reference sequence).

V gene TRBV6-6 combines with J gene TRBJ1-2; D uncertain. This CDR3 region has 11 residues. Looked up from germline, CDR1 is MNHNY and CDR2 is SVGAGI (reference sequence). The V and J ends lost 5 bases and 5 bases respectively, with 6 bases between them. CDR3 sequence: CASSPLYGYTF. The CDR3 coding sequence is TGTGCCAGCAGTCCCTTATATGGCTACACCTTC.

CDR3 DNA: TGCGCCAGCAGATCCACCGGGTCAGAGACCCAGTACTTC. Translation: CASRSTGSETQYF. The rearrangement uses TRBV5-1 and TRBJ2-5; no reliable D call. This CDR3 comprises 13 residues. V was cut by 5 bases and J by 4 bases, with 12 bases left in between. The germline V gene encodes CDR1 SGHRS and CDR2 YFSETQ.

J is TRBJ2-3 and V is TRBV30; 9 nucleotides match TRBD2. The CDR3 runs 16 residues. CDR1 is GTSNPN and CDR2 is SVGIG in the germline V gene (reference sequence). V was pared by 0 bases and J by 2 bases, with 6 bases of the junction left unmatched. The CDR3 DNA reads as TGTGCCTGGAGTGTAGATAGCGGGGGTGTCACAGATACGCAGTATTTT. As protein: CAWSVDSGGVTDTQYF. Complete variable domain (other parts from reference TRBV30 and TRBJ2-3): SQTIHQWPATLVQPVGSPLSLECTVEGTSNPNLYWYRQAAGRGLQLLFYSVGIGQISSEVPQNLSASRPQDRQFILSSKKLLLSDSGFYLCAWSVDSGGVTDTQYFGPGTRLTVL.

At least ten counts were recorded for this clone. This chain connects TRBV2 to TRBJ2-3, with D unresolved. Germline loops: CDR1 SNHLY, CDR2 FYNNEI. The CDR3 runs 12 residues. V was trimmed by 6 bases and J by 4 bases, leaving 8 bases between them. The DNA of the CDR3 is TGTGCCAGCAGCGCGCCCGCAGATACGCAGTATTTT. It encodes CASSAPADTQYF.

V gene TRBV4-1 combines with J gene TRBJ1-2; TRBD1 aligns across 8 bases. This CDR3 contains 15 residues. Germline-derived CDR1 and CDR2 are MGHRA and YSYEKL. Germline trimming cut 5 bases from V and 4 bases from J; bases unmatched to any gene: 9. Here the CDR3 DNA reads TGCGCCAGCAGCGTGCAGGGGGCTAATCTCTATGGCTACACCTTC. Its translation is CASSVQGANLYGYTF.

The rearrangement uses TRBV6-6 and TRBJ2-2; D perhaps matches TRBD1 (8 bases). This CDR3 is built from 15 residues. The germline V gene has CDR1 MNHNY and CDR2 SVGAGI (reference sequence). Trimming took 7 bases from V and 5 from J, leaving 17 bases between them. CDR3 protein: CASNLQGGGTGELFF. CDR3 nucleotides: TGTGCCAGCAACCTACAGGGGGGAGGGACCGGGGAGCTGTTTTTT.

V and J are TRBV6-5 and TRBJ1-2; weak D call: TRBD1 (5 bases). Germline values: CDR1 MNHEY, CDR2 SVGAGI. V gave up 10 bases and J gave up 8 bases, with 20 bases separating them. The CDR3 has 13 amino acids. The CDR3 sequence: CAIRPQGQRGYTF. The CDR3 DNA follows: TGTGCCATCCGACCGCAGGGCCAGAGGGGCTACACCTTC.

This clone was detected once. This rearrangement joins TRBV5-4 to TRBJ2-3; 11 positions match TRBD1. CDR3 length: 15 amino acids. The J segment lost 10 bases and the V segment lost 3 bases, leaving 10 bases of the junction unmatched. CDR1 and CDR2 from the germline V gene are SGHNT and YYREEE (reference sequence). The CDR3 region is CASSSGQGDPEPQYF. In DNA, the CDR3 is TGTGCCAGCAGCTCGGGACAGGGGGACCCGGAACCGCAGTATTTT.

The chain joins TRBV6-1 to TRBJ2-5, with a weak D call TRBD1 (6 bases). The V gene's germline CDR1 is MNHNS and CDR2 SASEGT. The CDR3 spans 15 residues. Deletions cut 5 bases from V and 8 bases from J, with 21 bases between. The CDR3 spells CASSFPQTGELTQYF. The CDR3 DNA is TGTGCCAGCAGTTTTCCGCAGACAGGAGAGCTAACCCAGTACTTC.

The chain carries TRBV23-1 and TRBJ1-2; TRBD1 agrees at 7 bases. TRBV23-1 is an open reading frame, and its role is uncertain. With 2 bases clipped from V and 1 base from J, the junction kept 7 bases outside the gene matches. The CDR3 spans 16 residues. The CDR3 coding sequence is TGCGCCAGCAGTCAAGAAGGTGCAGGGGGTAACTATGGCTACACCTTC. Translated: CASSQEGAGGNYGYTF.

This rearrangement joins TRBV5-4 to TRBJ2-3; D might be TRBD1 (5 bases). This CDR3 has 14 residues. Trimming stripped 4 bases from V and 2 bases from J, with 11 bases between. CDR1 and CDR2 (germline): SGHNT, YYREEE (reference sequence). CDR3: CASSQRQYTDTQYF. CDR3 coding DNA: TGTGCCAGCAGCCAAAGACAGTACACAGATACGCAGTATTTT.